This TCR beta chain appears in the sequencing data of a study of cytomegalovirus exposure and HLA in healthy donors. From germline, CDR1 is SQVTM and CDR2 ANQGSEA. CDR3 length: 15 residues. Germline trimming cut 7 bases from V and 4 bases from J; bases unmatched to any gene: 13. 60 Vbeta and 13 Jbeta primers were used in PCR. TCRdb's copy holds only in-frame clones and misses some; the assay was immunoSEQ multiplex PCR. Among some 180,000 clones listed, 75% to 90% were seen once. The V call is TRBV29-1, the J call TRBJ1-2; 9 positions agree with TRBD1. The sample taken for sequencing was PBMCs. The source is a male donor in good health and CMV-seronegative. The CDR3 region has the DNA TGCAGCGCCGGGACAGGGTCAAATAGGGTCTATGGCTACACCTTC. Its translation is CSAGTGSNRVYGYTF.